This T cell receptor beta chain derives from a study of neurological immune-mediated disorders. Stated time point: longitudinal time-point 3. Study-wide findings and caveats: On phylogenetic grouping, the repertoires of 18 of 34 multiple sclerosis patients fell within one related-CDR3 cluster, constituting a possible signature.

This clonotype has ten or more counts. Its antigen remains unidentified. The CDR3 consists of 16 residues. Germline trimming cut 3 bases from V and 9 bases from J; bases unmatched to any gene: 13. Germline lookup yields CDR1 MGHRA and CDR2 YSYEKL. The cDNA was generated through 5'RACE incorporating 10-nucleotide random UMIs. One entry per CDR3 protein, called by TCRdb with MiXCR from the 5' RACE reads. Of approximately 80,000 distinct CDR3 sequences detected, approximately 4.3% appear once; the ten largest clones hold 5% to 6%. This sequence originates from a woman in her fifties or sixties with multiple sclerosis. The rearrangement joins TRBV4-1 to TRBJ2-7, with 11 positions matching TRBD1. The sample taken for sequencing was PBMCs. CDR3 in amino acids: CASSQNAGTGGFGQYF. DNA for the CDR3: TGCGCCAGCAGCCAGAACGCCGGGACAGGGGGGTTCGGGCAGTACTTC.